This TCR beta chain was captured by sequencing in a study of blood T cell repertoires in COVID-19. Study-level information: From the United States, Italy and Spain came samples of acute and convalescent COVID-19. PBMCs, B-cell-depleted T cells, or T cells provided the cDNA or gDNA that made up the material.

In the source study's methods: Reference gene primer amplification gave nucleated cell count estimates. Generated by immunoSEQ multiplex PCR, the TCRdb table keeps only in-frame clones and is missing some. V and J calls and clone size are as listed in that table; D and trimming were resolved from the DNA. Of 150,000 to 200,000 clones listed, about 85% are singletons. The germline V gene has CDR1 LGHNA and CDR2 YSLEER. Between the trimmed V and J ends, which lost 0 bases and 9 bases, there was a span of 8 bases. The CDR3 contains 12 residues. The sample taken for sequencing was peripheral blood. This receptor was taken from an elderly woman in a cohort sampled during active or convalescent COVID-19. The rearrangement links TRBV4-3 to TRBJ1-2, with D perhaps TRBD1 (6 bases). Here the CDR3 reads CASSQEGASYTF. The CDR3 DNA follows: TGCGCCAGCAGCCAAGAGGGGGCAAGCTACACCTTC.